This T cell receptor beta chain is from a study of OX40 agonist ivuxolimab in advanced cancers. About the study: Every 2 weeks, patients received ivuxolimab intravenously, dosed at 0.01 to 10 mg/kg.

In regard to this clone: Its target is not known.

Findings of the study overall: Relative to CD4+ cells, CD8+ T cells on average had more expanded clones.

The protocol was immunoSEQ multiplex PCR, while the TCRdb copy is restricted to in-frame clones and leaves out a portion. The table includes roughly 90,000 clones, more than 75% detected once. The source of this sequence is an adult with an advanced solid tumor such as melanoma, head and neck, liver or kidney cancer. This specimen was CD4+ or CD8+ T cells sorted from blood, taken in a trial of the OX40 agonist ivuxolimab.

The CDR3, as DNA: TGCGCCAGCAGCAGAAACACAGGGGGCGGCTCCTACGAGCAGTACTTC. Its translation is CASSRNTGGGSYEQYF. The chain couples TRBV5-1 to TRBJ2-7, with 9 nucleotides matching TRBD1. V shed 4 bases and J 0 bases; nucleotides not matched to a gene: 8. The CDR3 loop spans 16 amino acids. The V gene's germline CDR1 is SGHRS and CDR2 YFSETQ.